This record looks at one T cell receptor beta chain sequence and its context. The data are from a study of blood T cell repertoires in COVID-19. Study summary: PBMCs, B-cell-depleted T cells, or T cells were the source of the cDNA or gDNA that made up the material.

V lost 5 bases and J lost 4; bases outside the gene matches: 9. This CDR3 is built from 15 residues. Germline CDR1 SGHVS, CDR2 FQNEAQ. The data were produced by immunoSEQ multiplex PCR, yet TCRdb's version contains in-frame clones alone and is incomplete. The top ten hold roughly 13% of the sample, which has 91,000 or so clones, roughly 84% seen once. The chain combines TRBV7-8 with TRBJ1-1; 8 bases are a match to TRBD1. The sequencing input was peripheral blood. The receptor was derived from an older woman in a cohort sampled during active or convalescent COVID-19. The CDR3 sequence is CASSPRTGHRTEAFF. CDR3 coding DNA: TGTGCCAGCAGCCCCCGGACAGGGCATCGCACTGAAGCTTTCTTT.